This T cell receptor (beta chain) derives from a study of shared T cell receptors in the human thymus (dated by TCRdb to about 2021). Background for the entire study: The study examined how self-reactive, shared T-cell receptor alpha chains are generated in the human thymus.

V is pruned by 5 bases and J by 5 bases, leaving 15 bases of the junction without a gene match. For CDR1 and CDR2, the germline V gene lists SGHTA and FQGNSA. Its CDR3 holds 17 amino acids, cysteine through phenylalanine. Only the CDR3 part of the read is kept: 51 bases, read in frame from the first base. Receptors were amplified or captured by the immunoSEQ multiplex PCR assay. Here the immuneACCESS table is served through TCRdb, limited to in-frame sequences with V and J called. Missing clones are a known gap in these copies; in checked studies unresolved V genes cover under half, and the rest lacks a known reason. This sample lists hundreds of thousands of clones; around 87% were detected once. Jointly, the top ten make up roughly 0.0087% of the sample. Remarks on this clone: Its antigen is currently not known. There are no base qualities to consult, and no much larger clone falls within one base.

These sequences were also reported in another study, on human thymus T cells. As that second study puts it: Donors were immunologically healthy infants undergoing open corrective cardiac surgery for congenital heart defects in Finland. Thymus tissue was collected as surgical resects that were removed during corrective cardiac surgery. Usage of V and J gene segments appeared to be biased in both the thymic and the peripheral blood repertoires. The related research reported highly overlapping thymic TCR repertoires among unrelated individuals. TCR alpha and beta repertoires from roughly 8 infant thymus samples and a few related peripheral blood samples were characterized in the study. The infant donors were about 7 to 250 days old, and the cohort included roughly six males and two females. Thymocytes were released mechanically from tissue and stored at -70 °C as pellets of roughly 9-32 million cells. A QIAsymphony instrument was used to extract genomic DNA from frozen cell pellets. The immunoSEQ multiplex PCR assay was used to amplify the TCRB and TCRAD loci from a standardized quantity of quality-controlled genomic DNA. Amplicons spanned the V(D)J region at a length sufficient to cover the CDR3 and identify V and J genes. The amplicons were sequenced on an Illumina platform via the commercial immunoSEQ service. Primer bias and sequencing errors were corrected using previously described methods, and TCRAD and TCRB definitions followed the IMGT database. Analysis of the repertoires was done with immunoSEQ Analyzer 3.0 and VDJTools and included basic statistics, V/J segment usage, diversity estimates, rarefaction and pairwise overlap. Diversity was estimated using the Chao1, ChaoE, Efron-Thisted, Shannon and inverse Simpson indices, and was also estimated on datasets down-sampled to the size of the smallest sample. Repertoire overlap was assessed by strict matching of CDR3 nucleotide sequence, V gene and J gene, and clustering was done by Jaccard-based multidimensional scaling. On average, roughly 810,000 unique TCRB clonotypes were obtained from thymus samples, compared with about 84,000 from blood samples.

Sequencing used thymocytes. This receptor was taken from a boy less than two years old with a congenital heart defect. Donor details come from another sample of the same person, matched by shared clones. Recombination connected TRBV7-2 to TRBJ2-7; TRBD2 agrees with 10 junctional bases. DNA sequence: TGTGCCAGCAGCATAACTCGGTCCGGGACTAGCGTTGACGAGCAGTACTTC. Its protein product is CASSITRSGTSVDEQYF. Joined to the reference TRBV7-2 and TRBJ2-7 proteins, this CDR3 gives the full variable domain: GAGVSQSPSNKVTEKGKDVELRCDPISGHTALYWYRQSLGQGLEFLIYFQGNSAPDKSGLPSDRFSAERTGGSVSTLTIQRTQQEDSAVYLCASSITRSGTSVDEQYFGPGTRLTVT.